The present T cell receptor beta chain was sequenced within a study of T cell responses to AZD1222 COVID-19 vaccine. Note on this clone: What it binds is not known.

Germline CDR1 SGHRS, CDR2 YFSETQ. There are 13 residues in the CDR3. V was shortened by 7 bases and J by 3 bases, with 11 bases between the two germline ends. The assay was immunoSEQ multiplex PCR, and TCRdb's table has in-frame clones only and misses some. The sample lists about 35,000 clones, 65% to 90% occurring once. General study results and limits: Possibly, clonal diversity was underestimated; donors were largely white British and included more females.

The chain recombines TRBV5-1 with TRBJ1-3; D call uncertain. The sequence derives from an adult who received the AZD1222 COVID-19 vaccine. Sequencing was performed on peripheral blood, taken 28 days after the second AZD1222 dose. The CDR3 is CASAEGGGNTIYF. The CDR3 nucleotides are TGCGCCAGCGCCGAGGGTGGTGGAAACACCATATATTTT.